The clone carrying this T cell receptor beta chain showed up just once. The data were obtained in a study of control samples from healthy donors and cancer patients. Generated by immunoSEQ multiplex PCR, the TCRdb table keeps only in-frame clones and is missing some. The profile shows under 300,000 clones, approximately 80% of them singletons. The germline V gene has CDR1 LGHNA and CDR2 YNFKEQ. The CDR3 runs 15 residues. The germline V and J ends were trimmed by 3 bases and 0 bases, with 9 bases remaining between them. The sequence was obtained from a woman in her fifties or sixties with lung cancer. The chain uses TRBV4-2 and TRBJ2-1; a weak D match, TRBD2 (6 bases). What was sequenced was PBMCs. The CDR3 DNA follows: TGTGCCAGCAGCCAGGGACTGCTCTCCTACAATGAGCAGTTCTTC. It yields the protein CASSQGLLSYNEQFF.